This T cell receptor (beta chain) was recorded in a study of STAT3 mutations in large granular lymphocyte leukemia. The overall study: Roughly half the longitudinally sequenced T-LGLL patients had canonical STAT3 mutations.

This clone was detected only a few times. Its antigen is unknown. Study conclusions and caveats: In about 35% of the 18 patients, new TCR clonotypes emerged after therapy. Clonal expansion was inferred from samples taken at other timepoints. Every T-LGLL patient had at least one immunodominant TCRbeta clonotype.

The CDR3 is 12 residues long. The germline V and J ends were trimmed by 1 base and 10 bases, with 8 bases remaining between them. CDR1 and CDR2 (germline): SEHNR, FQNEAQ (reference sequence). Sequenced by immunoSEQ multiplex PCR; TCRdb stores in-frame clones only, minus some. The data hold roughly 10,000 clones, with about 54% observed a single time. The source material was peripheral blood mononuclear cells. The receptor comes from a boy aged 5 to 17 with T-cell large granular lymphocyte leukemia. Some clones in this sample may be carry-over from other donors' samples. The chain is built from TRBV7-9 and TRBJ2-1; D gene ambiguous. The CDR3 nucleotides read TGTGCCAGCAGCTTAGAAGGGCGAGAGCAGTTCTTC. Translating gives CASSLEGREQFF.